Reported below is one T cell receptor (beta chain). Its antigen is still unknown. The input lacks base qualities; no much larger clone sits a single base away. The CDR3 runs 16 residues from the cysteine to the phenylalanine. This entry keeps only the CDR3 DNA: 48 bases, framed from base 1. V drops 4 bases and J drops 1 base, leaving 14 bases in between. From a lookup of the germline V gene, CDR1 and CDR2 are MNHEY and SVGAGI. The sequencer listed for this sample is Illumina HiSeq 1500. TCRdb reanalyzed the raw reads on its own, using fastp at Q25 for trimming and MiXCR for clone calling, and kept in-frame beta chains. Each entry is one CDR3 protein sequence, shown with its most common DNA and genes. The sample table contains roughly 640,000 distinct CDR3 sequences; only one count was recorded for approximately 25% of them. Jointly, the top ten make up under 8.5% of the sample. The data originate from a study of T cell repertoires in cytomegalovirus infection (dated by TCRdb to between 2017 and 2020). Turning to the overall study: Donor HLA type was relevant to the analysis, as public TCR beta signatures indicated carriage of CMV infection together with the matching HLA type. Results and caveats for the whole study, not just this receptor: The ex vivo response was dominated by HLA-C-restricted CMV-specific TCR beta clonotypes, and the single most frequent clonotype in two of eight donors was supplied by these HLA-C-restricted clonotypes. In both this cohort and an independent roughly 400-donor cohort, the cumulative frequency of public TCR beta family members distinguished carriers of CMV infection plus the relevant HLA type.

Sample: CD8+ T cells from PBMCs. The chain links TRBV6-5 with TRBJ1-5; there is no confident call for the D gene. This clonotype was sampled from a human donor in good health (CMV status not recorded). Some clones in this sample may be carry-over from other donors' samples. In nucleotides, the sequence is TGTGCCAGCAGTTTAGGACCGATCGGGAGCAATCAGCCCCAGCATTTT. This gives the protein CASSLGPIGSNQPQHF.